Listed here are 22 T cell receptor beta chains from one sample, sequenced in a study of cytomegalovirus exposure and HLA in healthy donors. PCR was performed using 60 Vbeta and 13 Jbeta primers. Clones were read by immunoSEQ multiplex PCR, and TCRdb kept only the in-frame ones, dropping some. The sample holds about 200,000 clones, almost 85% seen once. Sequencing was done on a sample of PBMCs. These receptor sequences come from a woman aged 50 to 60 in good health and CMV-seronegative.

This chain uses TRBV15 with TRBJ1-1; maybe TRBD1 (6 bases). Trimming shortened V by 0 bases and J by 11 bases, and 13 bases separated the two germline ends. CDR3 length equals 13 residues. Germline values: CDR1 LNHNV, CDR2 YYDKDF (reference sequence). The CDR3 DNA reads as TGTGCCACCAGCAGAGATGGGAGGGGGGAGGCTTTCTTT. It codes for CATSRDGRGEAFF.

Regarding this clone: Its ends do not fully match the called genes, so a read error is possible. The chain combines TRBV5-1 with TRBJ2-1, with D maybe TRBD2 (8 bases). Per the germline V gene, CDR1 is SGHRS and CDR2 is YFSETQ. CDR3 length: 15 amino acids. The CDR3 coding sequence is TGCGCCAGCAGCTTGGAAGGGAGGGGGCGGAGCGGGAGTGTCTTC. Encoded protein: CASSLEGRGRSGSVF.

In this sample, this clone turned up once. One end of the junction fails to match germline, which may point to a read error. V gene TRBV7-9 combines with J gene TRBJ2-7; the D gene is possibly TRBD1 (5 bases). The CDR3 runs to 13 residues. Germline V gives CDR1 SEHNR, CDR2 FQNEAQ (reference sequence). The CDR3 nucleotides read TGTTCCAGCAGCTTAGGCAGGGCCCACGAGCAGTACTTC. Translating gives CSSSLGRAHEQYF.

The chain carries TRBV6-1 and TRBJ1-5; TRBD1 is a possible D gene (5 bases). Germline V gives CDR1 MNHNS, CDR2 SASEGT. This CDR3 has 13 amino acids. Trimming took 3 bases from V and 2 from J, leaving 5 bases between them. The CDR3 region has the DNA TGTGCCAGCAGTGACAGGGGCAATCAGCCCCAGCATTTT. Its protein product is CASSDRGNQPQHF.

This clone was picked up one time. The J gene is TRBJ2-1, the V gene TRBV5-1; 7 bases map to TRBD1. Germline values: CDR1 SGHRS, CDR2 YFSETQ. Trimming at V came to 4 bases and at J to 2 bases, leaving 6 bases not matched to a gene. This CDR3 has 15 amino acids. CDR3 DNA: TGCGCCAGCAGCGTGGACAGGCCGGCCTACAATGAGCAGTTCTTC. Translation gives CASSVDRPAYNEQFF. Together with reference TRBV5-1 and TRBJ2-1, the CDR3 gives the full variable domain: KAGVTQTPRYLIKTRGQQVTLSCSPISGHRSVSWYQQTPGQGLQFLFEYFSETQRNKGNFPGRFSGRQFSNSRSEMNVSTLELGDSALYLCASSVDRPAYNEQFFGPGTRLTVL.

The chain joins TRBV30 to TRBJ2-1; 10 bases are shared with TRBD2. Germline V gives CDR1 GTSNPN, CDR2 SVGIG (reference sequence). With 6 bases clipped from V and 6 bases from J, the junction kept 8 bases outside the gene matches. The CDR3 totals 14 residues. The CDR3 sequence: CACTGGLATNEQFF. The CDR3 region has the DNA TGTGCCTGCACTGGGGGACTAGCGACCAATGAGCAGTTCTTC.

The rearrangement uses TRBV10-3 and TRBJ2-1, with a weak D call TRBD1 (5 bases). Germline V gene data show CDR1 as ENHRY and CDR2 as SYGVKD. CDR3 size: 14 residues. The V and J ends lost 3 bases and 3 bases respectively, with 9 bases between them. The CDR3 nucleotides read TGTGCCATCAGTGAAGGGGTGAACTACAATGAGCAGTTCTTC. It translates to CAISEGVNYNEQFF.

The chain recombines TRBV5-4 with TRBJ2-5; 12 bases agree with TRBD2. In germline, CDR1 is SGHNT, CDR2 YYREEE (reference sequence). With 0 bases clipped from V and 3 bases from J, the junction kept 0 bases outside the gene matches. The CDR3 runs to 15 residues. CDR3 coding DNA: TGTGCCAGCAGCTTGGGACTAGCGGGAGAAGAGACCCAGTACTTC. This encodes CASSLGLAGEETQYF.

The CDR3 region is CASSMKRTDTQYF. CDR3 DNA: TGTGCCAGTAGTATGAAGCGGACAGATACGCAGTATTTT. V and J are TRBV19 and TRBJ2-3, with a tentative D call TRBD2 (5 bases). The CDR3 covers 13 residues. V shed 3 bases and J shed 3 bases, with 7 bases lying between them. Germline V gene lookup returns CDR1 LNHDA and CDR2 SQIVND (reference sequence). The whole variable domain, remainder taken from reference TRBV19 and TRBJ2-3, is DGGITQSPKYLFRKEGQNVTLSCEQNLNHDAMYWYRQDPGQGLRLIYYSQIVNDFQKGDIAEGYSVSREKKESFPLTVTSAQKNPTAFYLCASSMKRTDTQYFGPGTRLTVL.

The chain has TRBV27 and TRBJ2-7, with D possibly TRBD2 on 6 matching bases. Germline V CDR1 and CDR2: MNHEY, SMNVEV (reference sequence). The germline V and J ends were trimmed by 6 bases and 4 bases, with 31 bases remaining between them. The CDR3 spans 19 residues. The CDR3 DNA is TGTGCCAGCAGCATGTTTGGACCTTCGGGGGTTTCCGGATCGTACGAGCAGTACTTC. Amino acid sequence: CASSMFGPSGVSGSYEQYF.

This clone showed up just a few times. V gene TRBV27 combines with J gene TRBJ1-3; unclear D gene. Germline CDR1 reads MNHEY; CDR2 reads SMNVEV (reference sequence). With 4 bases removed from V and 0 bases from J, the gap between germline ends came to 10 bases. The CDR3 sequence is 15 residues long. CDR3 region: CASSSAGSSGNTIYF. The CDR3 DNA reads TGTGCCAGCAGTTCGGCGGGAAGCTCTGGAAACACCATATATTTT.

J is TRBJ2-7 and V is TRBV10-1; D not resolved. Germline CDR1 is WNHNN and CDR2 is SYGVQD (reference sequence). CDR3 length: 12 residues. Trimming left V 3 bases short and J 3 bases short, with 6 bases between. Here the CDR3 reads CASSDIIYEQYF. The CDR3 coding sequence is TGCGCCAGCAGTGATATTATCTACGAGCAGTACTTC.

The chain couples TRBV28 to TRBJ1-5; possible D gene TRBD1, 6 bases. The CDR3 has 16 amino acids. V was trimmed by 7 bases and J by 0 bases, leaving 16 bases between them. The germline CDR1 and CDR2 sequences are MDHEN and SYDVKM. In nucleotides, the CDR3 is TGTGCCAGCATCTGGGGCGGGGGCCTTAGCAATCAGCCCCAGCATTTT. Translating it yields CASIWGGGLSNQPQHF.

The V and J genes are TRBV28 and TRBJ1-5; TRBD1 matches 7 bases. The CDR3 has 13 amino acids. Unmatched junction bases numbered 9, after V lost 9 bases and J lost 7 bases. Germline assignment: CDR1 MDHEN and CDR2 SYDVKM. The CDR3 here is CASSDRDGQPQHF. The CDR3 DNA reads TGTGCCAGTTCCGACAGGGACGGCCAGCCCCAGCATTTT.

The V call is TRBV7-8, the J call TRBJ1-2; 7 bases fit TRBD1. CDR1 and CDR2 from the germline V gene are SGHVS and FQNEAQ. The CDR3 totals 17 residues. V lost 7 bases to trimming and J lost 2 bases; unmatched junction nucleotides: 16. The CDR3 DNA reads as TGTGCCAGCACCATCTCGACAGGGAAAGCATCGAACTATGGCTACACCTTC. The encoded protein is CASTISTGKASNYGYTF.

The rearrangement joins TRBV6-1 to TRBJ2-3; possibly TRBD2 for D (5 bases). The V and J ends lost 6 bases and 6 bases respectively, with 13 bases between them. Germline V gene data show CDR1 as MNHNS and CDR2 as SASEGT. The CDR3 has 13 amino acids. CDR3 sequence: CASSLEEGDTQYF. DNA of the CDR3: TGTGCCAGCAGCCTTGAAGAGGGCGATACGCAGTATTTT.

This chain's CDR3 is CSGVEGDNEQFF. The DNA of the CDR3 is TGCAGCGGGGTTGAGGGGGACAATGAGCAGTTCTTC. The chain employs TRBV29-1 and TRBJ2-1, with a possible D match to TRBD1 (6 bases). The CDR3 is 12 residues long. Trimming took off 7 bases at V and 5 bases at J, with 12 bases between the two ends. Germline CDR1 and CDR2: SQVTM and ANQGSEA.

This clone showed up just a few times. The chain uses TRBV19 and TRBJ2-7, with D maybe TRBD2 (7 bases). The CDR3 covers 15 residues. Germline CDR1 LNHDA, CDR2 SQIVND (reference sequence). V was clipped by 5 bases and J by 3 bases, with 17 bases between them. This CDR3 is CASSLGGAAIYEQYF. The CDR3 DNA reads TGTGCCAGTAGTTTGGGGGGGGCTGCGATCTACGAGCAGTACTTC.

The chain is built from TRBV30 and TRBJ1-2, with no clear D. Trimming stripped 0 bases from V and 0 bases from J, with 5 bases between. The CDR3 totals 13 residues. Germline CDR1 and CDR2: GTSNPN and SVGIG (reference sequence). Here the CDR3 DNA reads TGTGCCTGGAGTGTCGGGGCTAACTATGGCTACACCTTC. Its protein product is CAWSVGANYGYTF. Looking up the rest from reference TRBV30 and TRBJ1-2 gives the full variable domain: SQTIHQWPATLVQPVGSPLSLECTVEGTSNPNLYWYRQAAGRGLQLLFYSVGIGQISSEVPQNLSASRPQDRQFILSSKKLLLSDSGFYLCAWSVGANYGYTFGSGTRLTVV.

The chain links TRBV10-2 to TRBJ2-5; 9 bases map to TRBD2. The J call may be mistaken, given a closer DNA end match to TRBJ2-7. Germline CDR1 is WSHSY and CDR2 is SAAADI. The CDR3 extends over 15 amino acids. The CDR3 nucleotides read TGCGCCAGCAGTGAGTTGCGGGAGGGCGGCTACGAGCAGTACTTC. Its translation: CASSELREGGYEQYF.

The rearrangement uses TRBV5-6 and TRBJ1-1; TRBD1 aligns across 7 bases. Trimming at V came to 3 bases and at J to 0 bases, leaving 2 bases not matched to a gene. Germline CDR1 SGHDT, CDR2 YYEEEE. The CDR3 is 14 residues long. This CDR3 reads CASSWGQLNTEAFF. CDR3 DNA sequence: TGTGCCAGCAGCTGGGGACAGCTGAACACTGAAGCTTTCTTT.

The chain combines TRBV27 with TRBJ2-7, with D tentatively TRBD2 (5 bases). The CDR3 length is 13 residues. CDR1 and CDR2 from the germline V gene are MNHEY and SMNVEV (reference sequence). With 8 bases removed from V and 0 bases from J, the gap between germline ends came to 11 bases. Written as DNA, the CDR3 is TGTGCCAGCTCATCTGGGAGCTCCTACGAGCAGTACTTC. Protein product: CASSSGSSYEQYF.